The clone carrying this TCR beta chain was detected only once. As yet, its antigen is unknown. The sample is drawn from a study of cytomegalovirus exposure and HLA in healthy donors. 13 Jbeta primers and 60 Vbeta primers were used for the PCR. The protocol was immunoSEQ multiplex PCR, while the TCRdb copy is restricted to in-frame clones and leaves out a portion. The table records some 190,000 clones, 75% to 80% of them present only once. Whole-study results and caveats: In an earlier analysis, most TCR beta V segments were productive about 87% or about 30% of the time.

Sequenced sample: PBMCs. This sequence was found in a woman in her twenties or thirties in good health and CMV-seropositive.

The CDR3 reads CASSATRSGGANEQFF. The CDR3 DNA reads TGTGCCAGCAGCGCAACCCGTAGCGGGGGGGCCAATGAGCAGTTCTTC. The genes are TRBV7-8 and TRBJ2-1; 11 nucleotides match TRBD2. V lost 5 bases to trimming and J lost 6 bases; unmatched junction nucleotides: 9. There are 16 residues in the CDR3. Germline-derived CDR1 and CDR2 are SGHVS and FQNEAQ.